Included here is one TCR beta chain sequence, with context. Its antigen has not been determined. Per-base qualities were not stored, and no clone one base away is much larger. CDR3 length: 14 amino acids, cysteine to phenylalanine. The kept DNA is CDR3 alone, 42 bases in frame from the first base. V loses 7 bases, J loses 0 bases, and the germline ends lie 13 bases apart. Looking up the germline V gene yields CDR1 MDHEN and CDR2 SYDVKM. The data derive from a study of cytomegalovirus exposure and HLA in healthy donors (dated by TCRdb to about 2017). Regarding the complete study: According to a later analysis, the 120 validation repertoires were produced on the same platform as the approximately 610 repertoires of the first cohort. The study aimed to test whether signatures of past pathogen exposure could be identified by cataloging public T cell receptors. In addition to the first cohort of around 670 subjects, a separate validation cohort of some 120 different subjects was used. High-throughput TCR immunosequencing, statistical association of individual TCRs with disease status, and machine learning were combined to predict cytomegalovirus infection status.

The library was obtained by the immunoSEQ multiplex PCR assay. In the authors' own workflow: A statistical classification framework was built to diagnose cytomegalovirus status from the catalog of TCR beta chain sequences. TCRdb limited this immuneACCESS table to in-frame rearrangements with V and J called. A share of clones is missing; checked studies link under half to unresolved V genes, and the rest is unexplained. The DNA gave D and trimming, while V, J and clone size come from that table. The sample table contains about 88,000 clones; only one count was recorded for roughly 96% of them. Clones ranked in the top ten supply roughly 0.82% of the sample. Overall study outcomes, separate from this receptor: Of the cluster scores, roughly 95% were above 0 in a later analysis, which found that TCRs clustered in the first cohort also tended to co-occur in the 95 to 150 validation repertoires. While some public TCRs were present in many individuals, most TCR sequences turned up only very rarely across donors. It was suggested by the authors that the approach could potentially be generalized to other disease states and immunological phenotypes. The classifier was reported to diagnose cytomegalovirus status with high specificity and sensitivity in both the original and validation cohorts. In the study, 150 to 200 TCR beta chains were listed as associated with cytomegalovirus. A few of the identified cytomegalovirus-associated TCR beta chains were confirmed in vitro to be specific for cytomegalovirus antigens. The validation cohort had no HLA typing available for a later analysis, so co-occurrence within that cohort was assessed over all 130 or so repertoires.

Donors formed part of the validation cohort, which comprised fewer than 150 subjects and was distinct from the first cohort of 550 to 850 subjects. This TCR was recovered from a man younger than 30 in good health and CMV-seronegative. The rearrangement joined TRBV28 to TRBJ2-7, with a weak D call of TRBD1 (6 bases match). The sample consisted of PBMCs. The DNA sequence is given as TGTGCCAGCACCAGAGGGGGTGCCTCCTACGAGCAGTACTTC. Its translation is CASTRGGASYEQYF.